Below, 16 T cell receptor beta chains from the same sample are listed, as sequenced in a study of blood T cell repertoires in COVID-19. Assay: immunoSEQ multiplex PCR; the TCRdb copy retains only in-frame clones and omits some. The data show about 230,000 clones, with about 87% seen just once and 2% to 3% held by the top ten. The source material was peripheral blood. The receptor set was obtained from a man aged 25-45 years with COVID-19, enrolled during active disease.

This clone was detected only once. For the CDR3, the DNA is TGCGCCAGCAGCCTATATGTCGGGACAGGGGGTTACGAGCAGTACTTC. Translated, it gives CASSLYVGTGGYEQYF. This sequence joins TRBV4-1 and TRBJ2-7; 11 bases are shared with TRBD1. This CDR3 is 16 amino acids long. Germline V gene sequence: CDR1 MGHRA, CDR2 YSYEKL. V trimming: 4 bases; J trimming: 4 bases; junction bases outside the gene matches: 9.

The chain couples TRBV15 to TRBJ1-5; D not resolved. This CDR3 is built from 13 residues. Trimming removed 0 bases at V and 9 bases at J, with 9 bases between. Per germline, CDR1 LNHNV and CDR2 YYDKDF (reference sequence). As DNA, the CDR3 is TGTGCCACCAGCAGAGATCCTGTCCGGCCCCAGCATTTT. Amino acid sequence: CATSRDPVRPQHF.

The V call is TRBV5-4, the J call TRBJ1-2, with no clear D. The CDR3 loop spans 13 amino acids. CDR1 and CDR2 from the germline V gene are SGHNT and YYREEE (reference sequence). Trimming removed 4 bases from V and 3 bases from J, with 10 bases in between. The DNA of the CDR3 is TGTGCCAGCAGCCGCGAACGGGACTATGGCTACACCTTC. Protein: CASSRERDYGYTF.

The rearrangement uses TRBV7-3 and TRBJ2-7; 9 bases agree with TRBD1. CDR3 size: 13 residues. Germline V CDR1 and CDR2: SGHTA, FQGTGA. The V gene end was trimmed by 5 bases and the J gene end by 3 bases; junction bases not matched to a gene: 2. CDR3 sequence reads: CASSVGQGYEQYF. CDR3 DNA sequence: TGTGCCAGCAGCGTGGGACAGGGCTACGAGCAGTACTTC.

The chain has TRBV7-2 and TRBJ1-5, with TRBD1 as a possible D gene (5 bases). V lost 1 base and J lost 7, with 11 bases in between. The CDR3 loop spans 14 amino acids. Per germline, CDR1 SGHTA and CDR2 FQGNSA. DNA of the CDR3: TGTGCCAGCAGCTTAGACGGGGGTGGGCAGCCCCAGCATTTT. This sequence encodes CASSLDGGGQPQHF.

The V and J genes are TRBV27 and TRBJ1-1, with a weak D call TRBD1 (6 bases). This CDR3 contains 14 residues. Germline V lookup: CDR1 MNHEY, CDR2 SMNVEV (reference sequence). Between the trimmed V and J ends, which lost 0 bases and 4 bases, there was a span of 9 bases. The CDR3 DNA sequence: TGTGCCAGCAGTTTATCAGGGGGGGCCACTGAAGCTTTCTTT. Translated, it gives CASSLSGGATEAFF.

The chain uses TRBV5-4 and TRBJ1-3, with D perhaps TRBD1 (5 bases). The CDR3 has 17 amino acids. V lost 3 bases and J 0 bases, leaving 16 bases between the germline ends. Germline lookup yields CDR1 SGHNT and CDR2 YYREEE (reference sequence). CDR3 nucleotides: TGTGCCAGCAGCTCCAACCGGGGGGTTATCTCTGGAAACACCATATATTTT. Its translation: CASSSNRGVISGNTIYF. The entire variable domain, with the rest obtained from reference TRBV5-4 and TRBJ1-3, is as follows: ETGVTQSPTHLIKTRGQQVTLRCSSQSGHNTVSWYQQALGQGPQFIFQYYREEENGRGNFPPRFSGLQFPNYSSELNVNALELDDSALYLCASSSNRGVISGNTIYFGEGSWLTVV.

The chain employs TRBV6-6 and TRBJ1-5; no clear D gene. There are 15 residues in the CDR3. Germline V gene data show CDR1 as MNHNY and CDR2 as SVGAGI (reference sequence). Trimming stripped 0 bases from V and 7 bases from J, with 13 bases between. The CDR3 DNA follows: TGTGCCAGCAGTTACTCGGCCACCATTGGCCAGCCCCAGCATTTT. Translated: CASSYSATIGQPQHF.

The CDR3 region has the DNA TGTGCCAGCAGCTTTTCAGGGGGCTCCTACGAGCAGTACTTC. It codes for CASSFSGGSYEQYF. This sequence joins TRBV11-1 and TRBJ2-7, with 7 bases matching TRBD1. The germline CDR1 and CDR2 sequences are SGHAT and FQDESV (reference sequence). J was trimmed by 0 bases and V by 3 bases; bases with no gene match: 2. The CDR3 is made up of 14 amino acids. The full variable domain, its missing parts supplied by reference TRBV11-1 and TRBJ2-7, is EAEVAQSPRYKITEKSQAVAFWCDPISGHATLYWYRQILGQGPELLVQFQDESVVDDSQLPKDRFSAERLKGVDSTLKIQPAELGDSAMYLCASSFSGGSYEQYFGPGTRLTVT.

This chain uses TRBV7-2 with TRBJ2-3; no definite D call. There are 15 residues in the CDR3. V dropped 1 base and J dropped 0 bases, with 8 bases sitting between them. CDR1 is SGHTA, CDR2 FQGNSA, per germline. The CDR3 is CASSLVAVSTDTQYF. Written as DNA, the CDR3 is TGTGCCAGCAGCTTAGTGGCGGTAAGCACAGATACGCAGTATTTT.

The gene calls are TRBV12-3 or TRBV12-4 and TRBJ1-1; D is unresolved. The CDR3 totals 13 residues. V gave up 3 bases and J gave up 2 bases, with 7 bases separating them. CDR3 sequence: CASSFYTNTEAFF. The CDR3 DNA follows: TGTGCCAGCAGTTTTTACACCAACACTGAAGCTTTCTTT.

For the CDR3, the DNA is TGTGCCTGGGGTCGGACTAGCGGCTCCTACGAGCAGTACTTC. It encodes CAWGRTSGSYEQYF. The rearrangement links TRBV30 to TRBJ2-7, with 10 positions matching TRBD2. Per the germline V gene, CDR1 is GTSNPN and CDR2 is SVGIG (reference sequence). Germline trimming cut 5 bases from V and 0 bases from J; bases unmatched to any gene: 4. The CDR3 has 14 residues.

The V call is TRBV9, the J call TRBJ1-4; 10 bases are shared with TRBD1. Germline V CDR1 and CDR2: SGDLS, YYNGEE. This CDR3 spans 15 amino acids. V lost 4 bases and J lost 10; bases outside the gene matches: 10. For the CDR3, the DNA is TGTGCCAGCAGCCCCAGTCGGGACAGGGGAGGAAAACTGTTTTTT. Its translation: CASSPSRDRGGKLFF.

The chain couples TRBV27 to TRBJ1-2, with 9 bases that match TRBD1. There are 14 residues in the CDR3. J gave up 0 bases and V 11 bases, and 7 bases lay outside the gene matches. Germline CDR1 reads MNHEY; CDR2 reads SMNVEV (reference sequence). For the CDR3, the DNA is TGTGCCTCCGGGGACAGGGCTTCTAACTATGGCTACACCTTC. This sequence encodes CASGDRASNYGYTF.

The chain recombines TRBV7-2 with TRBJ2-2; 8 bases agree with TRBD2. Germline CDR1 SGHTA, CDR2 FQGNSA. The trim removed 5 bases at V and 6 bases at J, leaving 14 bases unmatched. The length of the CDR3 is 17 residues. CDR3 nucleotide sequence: TGTGCCAGCAGCCCCATCGGACTAGCTGTGAGGGCCGGGGAGCTGTTTTTT. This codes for CASSPIGLAVRAGELFF.

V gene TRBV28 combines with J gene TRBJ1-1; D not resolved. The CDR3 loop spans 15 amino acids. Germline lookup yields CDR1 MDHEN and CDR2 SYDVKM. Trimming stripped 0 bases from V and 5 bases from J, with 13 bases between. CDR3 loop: CASSLWGVGWTEAFF. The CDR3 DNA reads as TGTGCCAGCAGTTTATGGGGAGTGGGGTGGACTGAAGCTTTCTTT. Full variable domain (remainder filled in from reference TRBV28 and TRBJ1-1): DVKVTQSSRYLVKRTGEKVFLECVQDMDHENMFWYRQDPGLGLRLIYFSYDVKMKEKGDIPEGYSVSREKKERFSLILESASTNQTSMYLCASSLWGVGWTEAFFGQGTRLTVV.